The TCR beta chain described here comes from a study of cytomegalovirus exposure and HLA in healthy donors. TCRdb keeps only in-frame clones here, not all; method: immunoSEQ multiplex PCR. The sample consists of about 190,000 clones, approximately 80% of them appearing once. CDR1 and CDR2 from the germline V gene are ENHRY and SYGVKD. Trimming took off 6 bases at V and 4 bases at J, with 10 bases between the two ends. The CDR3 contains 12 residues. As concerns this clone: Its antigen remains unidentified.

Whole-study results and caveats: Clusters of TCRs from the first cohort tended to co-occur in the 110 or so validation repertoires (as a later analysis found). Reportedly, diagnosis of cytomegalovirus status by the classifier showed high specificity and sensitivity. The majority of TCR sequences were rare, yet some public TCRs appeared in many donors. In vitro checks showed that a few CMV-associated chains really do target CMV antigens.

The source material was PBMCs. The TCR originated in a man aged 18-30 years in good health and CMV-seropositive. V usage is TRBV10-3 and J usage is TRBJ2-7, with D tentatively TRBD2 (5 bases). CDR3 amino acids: CAISRTDYEQYF. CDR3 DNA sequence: TGTGCCATCAGCCGGACTGATTACGAGCAGTACTTC.